The 12 T cell receptor beta chains in this list originate from one sample, sequenced in a study of cytomegalovirus exposure and HLA in healthy donors. PCR amplification relied on 60 Vbeta primers (plus 13 Jbeta primers). This table comes from immunoSEQ multiplex PCR, and its TCRdb copy is limited to in-frame clones, with some not included. The table has 90,000 to 150,000 clones, around 77% seen once. Sample: PBMCs. The receptors originated from a man aged 18 to 35 in good health and CMV-seropositive.

V is TRBV28 and J is TRBJ2-1, with 11 nucleotides matching TRBD2. V trimming: 6 bases; J trimming: 12 bases; junction bases outside the gene matches: 16. This CDR3 has 16 residues. Germline values: CDR1 MDHEN, CDR2 SYDVKM. DNA of the CDR3: TGTGCCAGCAGCCTCCGGGTGGGACTAGCGGTCGCGGGGCAGTTCTTC. It codes for CASSLRVGLAVAGQFF.

This clone was counted only a few times. The rearrangement uses TRBV4-1 and TRBJ2-7; TRBD2 agrees at 8 bases. The germline V gene encodes CDR1 MGHRA and CDR2 YSYEKL. Losses at the gene ends were 0 bases for V and 5 bases for J; bases not matched to a gene: 6. This CDR3 is 15 amino acids long. CDR3 in amino acids: CASSQEPGGGDEQYF. In DNA form, the CDR3 reads TGCGCCAGCAGCCAAGAACCGGGGGGGGGAGACGAGCAGTACTTC.

V gene TRBV5-1 combines with J gene TRBJ1-1; D is ambiguous. This CDR3 has 14 residues. CDR1 SGHRS and CDR2 YFSETQ come from the germline V gene. V dropped 3 bases and J dropped 0 bases, with 9 bases sitting between them. The CDR3 nucleotides read TGCGCCAGCAGCTCGTCAGTGATGAACACTGAAGCTTTCTTT. Translating it yields CASSSSVMNTEAFF.

J is TRBJ2-1 and V is TRBV27; 7 bases align to TRBD1. This CDR3 is built from 14 residues. With V trimmed by 5 bases and J by 3 bases, 4 bases remained unmatched. CDR1 MNHEY and CDR2 SMNVEV come from the germline V gene (reference sequence). The CDR3 protein is CASSTGTDYNEQFF. Written as DNA, the CDR3 is TGTGCCAGCAGTACCGGGACAGACTACAATGAGCAGTTCTTC.

The CDR3 is CASRDSVSNQPQHF. The CDR3 DNA sequence: TGTGCCAGCAGAGACAGCGTATCCAATCAGCCCCAGCATTTT. The rearrangement links TRBV2 to TRBJ1-5, with D perhaps matching TRBD1 (5 bases). This CDR3 region has 14 residues. Germline V lookup: CDR1 SNHLY, CDR2 FYNNEI. V lost 6 bases to trimming and J lost 3 bases, with 12 bases between them.

The chain couples TRBV28 to TRBJ1-4; D possibly corresponds to TRBD1 (6 bases). The CDR3 is made up of 15 amino acids. Between the trimmed V and J ends, which lost 4 bases and 3 bases, there was a span of 12 bases. Germline V gene lookup returns CDR1 MDHEN and CDR2 SYDVKM. CDR3 in amino acids: CASSSQGTSNEKLFF. CDR3 sequence (DNA): TGTGCCAGCAGTTCGCAGGGGACATCTAATGAAAAACTGTTTTTT.

The chain couples TRBV2 to TRBJ2-4, with 8 bases identical to TRBD1. This CDR3 has 15 amino acids. Germline-derived CDR1 and CDR2 are SNHLY and FYNNEI. V gave up 6 bases and J gave up 6 bases; unmatched junction bases: 10. Here the CDR3 reads CASRPQGARGNIQYF. Here the CDR3 DNA reads TGTGCCAGCAGACCTCAGGGGGCGCGGGGAAACATTCAGTACTTC.

This rearrangement joins TRBV28 to TRBJ2-1; 10 positions agree with TRBD1. The length of the CDR3 is 17 residues. V gave up 5 bases and J gave up 5 bases; unmatched junction bases: 12. The germline CDR1 and CDR2 sequences are MDHEN and SYDVKM. The CDR3 nucleotides are TGTGCCAGCAGTGTGAAGAAGGGGGACAGGGGCGACAATGAGCAGTTCTTC. Amino acids: CASSVKKGDRGDNEQFF.

The chain uses TRBV6-1 and TRBJ1-1; TRBD1 agrees at 11 bases. CDR3 length: 14 residues. J lost 4 bases, V lost 6 bases, and 4 bases had no gene match. The germline gives CDR1 MNHNS, CDR2 SASEGT. The CDR3 sequence: CASREGTGGTEAFF. The CDR3 nucleotides read TGTGCCAGCAGGGAGGGGACAGGGGGCACTGAAGCTTTCTTT.

To note about this clone: Relative to the germline gene, one junction end is altered; a read error may explain this. The V gene is TRBV4-1, the J gene TRBJ2-4; 9 nucleotides line up with TRBD1. CDR1 MGHRA and CDR2 YSYEKL come from the germline V gene. This CDR3 has 15 residues. CDR3: CASRDKQGAGNSQYF. The DNA of the CDR3 is TGCGCCAGCAGGGACAAACAGGGGGCTGGAAACAGTCAGTACTTC.

This clone was seen only a few times. The chain couples TRBV19 to TRBJ2-7, with 9 bases fitting TRBD1. The V gene end was trimmed by 8 bases and the J gene end by 1 base; junction bases not matched to a gene: 9. Germline values: CDR1 LNHDA, CDR2 SQIVND (reference sequence). CDR3 size: 15 residues. The CDR3 protein is CASQKTGTGSYEQYF. The CDR3 DNA reads as TGTGCCAGTCAAAAAACCGGGACAGGGTCCTACGAGCAGTACTTC.

This clone appeared a few times. CDR3 residues: CASSPGSTEAFF. CDR3 nucleotides: TGTGCCAGCAGCCCAGGGTCGACTGAAGCTTTCTTT. V and J are TRBV9 and TRBJ1-1; possibly TRBD1 for D (5 bases). This CDR3 region has 12 residues. Trimming took off 4 bases at V and 5 bases at J, with 9 bases between the two ends. CDR1 is SGDLS and CDR2 is YYNGEE in the germline V gene.